The source of this T cell receptor beta chain is a study of shared clonotypes between healthy human individuals. The table came from immunoSEQ multiplex PCR; TCRdb's copy has only in-frame clones and leaves some out. The sample has about 380,000 clones; around 96% are singletons. The CDR3 has 13 residues. Trimming left V 10 bases short and J 7 bases short, with 17 bases between. Germline CDR1 reads SEHNR; CDR2 reads FQNEAQ (reference sequence). The sequenced material came from memory CD8+ T cells sorted from blood. Subset specified: CD45RO+ cells pooled with CCR7-negative TemRA cells. V and J are TRBV7-9 and TRBJ2-1; D may be TRBD2 (6 bases). This TCR was sampled from a man aged 30-40 years in good health. Here the CDR3 reads CATRLDPLNEQFF. The DNA for the CDR3 is TGTGCCACGCGACTAGACCCCCTTAATGAGCAGTTCTTC.